One sample yielded the 4 T cell receptor beta chains listed below, sequenced in a study of OX40 agonist ivuxolimab in advanced cancers. Data came from immunoSEQ multiplex PCR; TCRdb stores just in-frame clones and leaves some out. This table holds about 24,000 clones, around 83% found once. Specimen: CD4+ or CD8+ T cells sorted from blood, collected in a trial of the OX40 agonist ivuxolimab. These receptors were collected from an adult with an advanced solid tumor such as melanoma, head and neck, liver or kidney cancer.

The V call is TRBV7-9, the J call TRBJ1-4; no firm D call. This CDR3 comprises 14 residues. From germline, CDR1 is SEHNR and CDR2 FQNEAQ (reference sequence). Trimming took off 7 bases at V and 5 bases at J, with 14 bases between the two ends. CDR3 DNA sequence: TGTGCCAGCACGTCTATGCTGTTCAATGAAAAACTGTTTTTT. Translating it yields CASTSMLFNEKLFF.

The J gene is TRBJ2-1, the V gene TRBV20-1, with D uncertain. V was cut by 2 bases and J by 5 bases, with 1 base left in between. The CDR3 covers 10 residues. Germline-derived CDR1 and CDR2 are DFQATT and SNEGSKA (reference sequence). CDR3 protein: CSARNNEQFF. CDR3 bases: TGCAGTGCTAGAAACAATGAGCAGTTCTTC.

This rearrangement joins TRBV9 to TRBJ1-1; D gene ambiguous. The germline V and J ends were trimmed by 0 bases and 1 base, with 7 bases remaining between them. The CDR3 sequence is 14 residues long. Germline values: CDR1 SGDLS, CDR2 YYNGEE. The CDR3 bases are TGTGCCAGCAGCGTAGAACGTTCGAACACTGAAGCTTTCTTT. Amino acids: CASSVERSNTEAFF.

V usage is TRBV5-4 and J usage is TRBJ2-5; maybe TRBD2 (6 bases). The CDR3 runs to 14 residues. CDR1 SGHNT and CDR2 YYREEE come from the germline V gene (reference sequence). Trimming removed 3 bases from V and 5 bases from J, with 14 bases in between. The CDR3 is CASSSTTSGETQYF. CDR3 nucleotides: TGTGCCAGCAGCTCAACGACGAGCGGGGAGACCCAGTACTTC. The entire variable domain, with the rest obtained from reference TRBV5-4 and TRBJ2-5, is as follows: ETGVTQSPTHLIKTRGQQVTLRCSSQSGHNTVSWYQQALGQGPQFIFQYYREEENGRGNFPPRFSGLQFPNYSSELNVNALELDDSALYLCASSSTTSGETQYFGPGTRLLVL.